These 12 T cell receptor beta chains came from one sample sequenced in a study of blood T cell repertoires in COVID-19. The assay was immunoSEQ multiplex PCR, and TCRdb's table has in-frame clones only and misses some. This sample carries 200,000 to 300,000 clones, approximately 85% of them seen once, and the ten largest clones take approximately 0.7%. Sequencing was carried out using peripheral blood. These TCRs come from a human donor in a cohort sampled during active COVID-19.

The chain has TRBV7-9 and TRBJ1-4, with a tentative D call TRBD1 (6 bases). The CDR3 consists of 16 residues. Per germline, CDR1 SEHNR and CDR2 FQNEAQ (reference sequence). V was cut by 4 bases and J by 4 bases, with 16 bases left in between. The CDR3 DNA reads TGTGCCAGCAGCTCGCTGGGGGGGCCGAGTAATGAAAAACTGTTTTTT. Amino acids: CASSSLGGPSNEKLFF.

This clone was detected only once. The V and J genes are TRBV18 and TRBJ2-7; the match to TRBD1 covers 7 bases. The germline V gene encodes CDR1 KGHSH and CDR2 LQKENI. This CDR3 is 16 amino acids long. V shed 4 bases and J 0 bases; nucleotides not matched to a gene: 9. The CDR3 sequence: CASSRRGDSSSYEQYF. CDR3 DNA: TGTGCCAGCTCACGACGAGGGGACAGTAGCTCCTACGAGCAGTACTTC. Together with reference TRBV18 and TRBJ2-7, the CDR3 gives the full variable domain: NAGVMQNPRHLVRRRGQEARLRCSPMKGHSHVYWYRQLPEEGLKFMVYLQKENIIDESGMPKERFSAEFPKEGPSILRIQQVVRGDSAAYFCASSRRGDSSSYEQYFGPGTRLTVT.

This chain connects TRBV7-2 to TRBJ1-5; 7 nucleotides agree with TRBD1. Losses at the gene ends were 4 bases for V and 4 bases for J; bases not matched to a gene: 7. The CDR3 contains 15 residues. CDR1 and CDR2 from the germline V gene are SGHTA and FQGNSA. CDR3 in amino acids: CASSYRQGMNQPQHF. The CDR3 DNA follows: TGTGCCAGCAGCTACCGACAGGGTATGAATCAGCCCCAGCATTTT.

This chain connects TRBV4-2 to TRBJ2-4; TRBD2 is a possible D gene (6 bases). Germline CDR1 reads LGHNA; CDR2 reads YNFKEQ. The CDR3 length is 17 residues. Trimming cost V 0 bases and J 3 bases, with 15 bases left between them. CDR3 bases: TGTGCCAGCAGCCAAGACCGCGGGGACGGGGGCAAAAACATTCAGTACTTC. Translation: CASSQDRGDGGKNIQYF.

The V and J genes are TRBV5-1 and TRBJ1-4, with TRBD1 as a possible D gene (6 bases). CDR1 is SGHRS, CDR2 YFSETQ, per germline. The CDR3 is made up of 17 amino acids. V lost 2 bases to trimming and J lost 8 bases, with 22 bases between them. The DNA for the CDR3 is TGCGCCAGCAGCTTAACCCATCCAGGGGCCCAAGAAGAAAAACTGTTTTTT. This sequence encodes CASSLTHPGAQEEKLFF.

V gene TRBV5-4 combines with J gene TRBJ1-1; TRBD1 matches at 9 bases. V trimming: 3 bases; J trimming: 1 base; junction bases outside the gene matches: 7. The length of the CDR3 is 16 residues. CDR1 is SGHNT and CDR2 is YYREEE in the germline V gene (reference sequence). The CDR3: CASSSQPGQGNTEAFF. As DNA, the CDR3 is TGTGCCAGCAGCTCTCAGCCGGGACAGGGGAACACTGAAGCTTTCTTT.

This chain joins TRBV7-6 and TRBJ1-6; 8 bases fit TRBD1. Trimming cost V 4 bases and J 5 bases; bases outside gene matches: 4. From germline, CDR1 is SGHVS and CDR2 FNYEAQ. This CDR3 has 15 residues. The CDR3 reads CASSSMTGDNSPLHF. The CDR3 DNA is TGTGCCAGCAGCTCGATGACAGGGGATAATTCACCCCTCCACTTT.

The chain links TRBV6-5 to TRBJ2-7, with 7 bases matching TRBD1. Germline CDR1 reads MNHEY; CDR2 reads SVGAGI. The CDR3 sequence is 15 residues long. V was pared by 4 bases and J by 3 bases, with 9 bases of the junction left unmatched. The CDR3 DNA reads TGTGCCAGCAGTTTCTCCAGGACAGGATTCTACGAGCAGTACTTC. Encoded protein: CASSFSRTGFYEQYF.

The rearrangement joins TRBV7-8 to TRBJ1-3; D not resolved. The CDR3 has 14 residues. Germline V gene sequence: CDR1 SGHVS, CDR2 FQNEAQ. The ends were cut back, 5 bases at V and 0 bases at J, with 8 bases in the middle. The CDR3 region is CASSLGVSGNTIYF. CDR3 DNA sequence: TGTGCCAGCAGCCTAGGAGTCTCTGGAAACACCATATATTTT.

The rearrangement links TRBV6-6 to TRBJ2-2; TRBD2 might be the D (5 bases). This CDR3 is 15 amino acids long. Germline values: CDR1 MNHNY, CDR2 SVGAGI (reference sequence). V was shortened by 1 base and J by 5 bases, with 11 bases between the two germline ends. CDR3 loop: CASSYLEARTGELFF. The CDR3 bases are TGTGCCAGCAGTTACTTGGAGGCTCGAACCGGGGAGCTGTTTTTT.

The rearrangement joins TRBV27 to TRBJ1-1, with 10 bases that match TRBD1. CDR3 length: 17 amino acids. Looked up from germline, CDR1 is MNHEY and CDR2 is SMNVEV (reference sequence). V trimming: 5 bases; J trimming: 4 bases; junction bases outside the gene matches: 13. CDR3 nucleotides: TGTGCCAGCAGTAGCCGGGACAGGGGTAAGGGGGGCACTGAAGCTTTCTTT. Translating gives CASSSRDRGKGGTEAFF.

The V and J genes are TRBV27 and TRBJ2-7, with D tentatively TRBD1 (5 bases). This CDR3 has 15 residues. Germline CDR1 MNHEY, CDR2 SMNVEV (reference sequence). The V end was cut by 2 bases, the J end by 2 bases, with 13 bases between. This chain's CDR3 is CASSLSTGQTYEQYF. For the CDR3, the DNA is TGTGCCAGCAGTTTAAGTACAGGTCAGACCTACGAGCAGTACTTC.